The next 30 T cell receptor beta chains were all read from a single sample in a study of post-analysis software for immune sequencing data. Findings and caveats of the study: There were several TRBV segments more frequent in patients than controls, and TRBV5-6, TRBV5-1 and TRBV20-1 were among them.

Antigen specificity for these receptors is unknown. The library was made from cDNA and included unique molecular identifiers. MiXCR was run by TCRdb on the PCR reads, yielding one entry per CDR3 protein. The table has 650,000 to 850,000 distinct CDR3 sequences, around 46% seen once. Sequences were obtained from blood. These receptors came from a girl aged 5-17 years with multiple sclerosis.

This clonotype was counted once. The chain combines TRBV12-3 or TRBV12-4 with TRBJ1-1; D is possibly TRBD1 (5 bases). There are 14 residues in the CDR3. Trimming pared 7 bases from V and 2 bases from J, leaving 14 bases between. CDR3 in amino acids: CASNGGDGNTEAFF. The CDR3 coding sequence is TGTGCCAGCAATGGGGGGGACGGAAACACTGAAGCTTTCTTT.

The chain is built from TRBV20-1 and TRBJ1-1; D perhaps matches TRBD1 (5 bases). CDR3 length: 14 residues. V lost 1 base to trimming and J lost 0 bases, with 9 bases between them. CDR1 and CDR2 from the germline V gene are DFQATT and SNEGSKA (reference sequence). The CDR3 DNA reads as TGCAGTGCTAGAGGGGGGGGGATGAACACTGAAGCTTTCTTT. This encodes CSARGGGMNTEAFF.

The rearrangement links TRBV20-1 to TRBJ2-3; D call uncertain. V lost 7 bases and J 1 base, leaving 6 bases between the germline ends. The CDR3 sequence is 11 residues long. Germline loops: CDR1 DFQATT, CDR2 SNEGSKA (reference sequence). For the CDR3, the DNA is TGCAGTGGATTTGGCACAGATACGCAGTATTTT. It is translated as CSGFGTDTQYF.

The V gene is TRBV9, the J gene TRBJ1-1; D unresolved. The germline gives CDR1 SGDLS, CDR2 YYNGEE. This CDR3 is 13 amino acids long. V was cut by 0 bases and J by 11 bases, with 14 bases left in between. The CDR3 DNA follows: TGTGCCAGCAGCGTAGGTTATAGGGTCTACGCTTTCTTT. This codes for CASSVGYRVYAFF. The full variable domain, with the rest looked up from reference TRBV9 and TRBJ1-1, is DSGVTQTPKHLITATGQRVTLRCSPRSGDLSVYWYQQSLDQGLQFLIQYYNGEERAKGNILERFSAQQFPDLHSELNLSSLELGDSALYFCASSVGYRVYAFFGQGTRLTVV.

This clonotype has just a few counts. The chain is built from TRBV24-1 and TRBJ2-5; 9 nucleotides match TRBD1. The V gene end was trimmed by 5 bases and the J gene end by 5 bases; junction bases not matched to a gene: 2. Germline CDR1 reads KGHDR; CDR2 reads SFDVKD. CDR3 size: 13 residues. CDR3 nucleotides: TGTGCCACCAGTGGGGACAGGGACGAGACCCAGTACTTC. Translating it yields CATSGDRDETQYF.

This chain uses TRBV6-1 with TRBJ1-2; the D is unclear. CDR1 is MNHNS and CDR2 is SASEGT in the germline V gene. V was shortened by 1 base and J by 6 bases, with 18 bases between the two germline ends. The CDR3 is 16 amino acids. The CDR3 DNA is TGTGCCAGCAGTGAAGGATGGGCCCGGAAATGGGATGGCTACACCTTC. Its translation: CASSEGWARKWDGYTF.

A few counts support this clonotype. The chain has TRBV29-1 and TRBJ2-7; the D gene is possibly TRBD1 (8 bases). Germline V gene sequence: CDR1 SQVTM, CDR2 ANQGSEA. The CDR3 runs 13 residues. Trimming took 7 bases from V and 4 from J, leaving 17 bases between them. CDR3 in amino acids: CSATGQGGYEQYF. In nucleotides, the CDR3 is TGCAGCGCTACCGGACAGGGAGGGTACGAGCAGTACTTC.

There are a few counts of this clonotype. This chain uses TRBV6-5 with TRBJ2-5, with a weak D call TRBD2 (5 bases). The V and J ends lost 0 bases and 5 bases respectively, with 13 bases between them. Germline lookup yields CDR1 MNHEY and CDR2 SVGAGI. The CDR3 runs to 15 residues. Here the CDR3 reads CASSYSPTSFETQYF. The DNA of the CDR3 is TGTGCCAGCAGTTACTCCCCTACTAGTTTTGAGACCCAGTACTTC.

J is TRBJ2-1 and V is TRBV12-3 or TRBV12-4; perhaps TRBD1 as D (6 bases). CDR3 length: 16 residues. Deletions cut 5 bases from V and 1 base from J, with 15 bases between. CDR3 loop: CASSRPGHGSYNEQFF. Written as DNA, the CDR3 is TGTGCCAGCAGTCGACCGGGACACGGATCCTACAATGAGCAGTTCTTC.

The V call is TRBV6-6, the J call TRBJ2-7; TRBD1 matches 8 bases. The CDR3 has 15 residues. V lost 7 bases and J lost 1; bases outside the gene matches: 9. Germline V gene data show CDR1 as MNHNY and CDR2 as SVGAGI (reference sequence). CDR3 DNA: TGTGCCAGCACCGACAGGGGCTTTCCTTCCTACGAGCAGTACTTC. Protein sequence: CASTDRGFPSYEQYF.

The CDR3 sequence is CASSWGRPTQETQYF. The CDR3 DNA reads as TGCGCCAGCAGCTGGGGACGTCCTACCCAAGAGACCCAGTACTTC. This chain connects TRBV5-1 to TRBJ2-5; the D call may be TRBD1 or TRBD2 (5 bases each). With 3 bases removed from V and 1 base from J, the gap between germline ends came to 13 bases. CDR3 length equals 15 residues. CDR1 is SGHRS and CDR2 is YFSETQ in the germline V gene. Using reference TRBV5-1 and TRBJ2-5 for the parts outside the CDR3, the full variable domain is KAGVTQTPRYLIKTRGQQVTLSCSPISGHRSVSWYQQTPGQGLQFLFEYFSETQRNKGNFPGRFSGRQFSNSRSEMNVSTLELGDSALYLCASSWGRPTQETQYFGPGTRLLVL.

This clonotype occurred once. The V call is TRBV9, the J call TRBJ2-3, with 9 bases identical to TRBD2. V lost 7 bases to trimming and J lost 2 bases; unmatched junction nucleotides: 11. Germline V lookup: CDR1 SGDLS, CDR2 YYNGEE. This CDR3 is built from 16 residues. CDR3 protein: CASGGGSGGHTDTQYF. The CDR3, as DNA: TGTGCCAGCGGAGGAGGTAGCGGGGGCCACACAGATACGCAGTATTTT.

V usage is TRBV4-1 and J usage is TRBJ2-2, with no clear D. V shed 0 bases and J shed 4 bases, with 9 bases lying between them. The CDR3 contains 15 residues. CDR1 is MGHRA and CDR2 is YSYEKL in the germline V gene. CDR3 in amino acids: CASSQENLITGELFF. CDR3 DNA sequence: TGCGCCAGCAGCCAAGAGAACTTGATCACCGGGGAGCTGTTTTTT.

The chain recombines TRBV2 with TRBJ1-4, with 8 bases aligning to TRBD1. This CDR3 contains 15 residues. CDR1 SNHLY and CDR2 FYNNEI come from the germline V gene. The trim removed 6 bases at V and 7 bases at J, leaving 10 bases unmatched. The CDR3 protein is CASSLQGTGGEKLFF. In DNA, the CDR3 is TGTGCCAGCAGCCTACAAGGGACAGGTGGTGAAAAACTGTTTTTT.

V and J are TRBV13 and TRBJ2-1; 9 bases fit TRBD2. V shed 0 bases, J shed 8 bases, and the junction held 8 bases outside the gene matches. The CDR3 spans 16 residues. Germline-derived CDR1 and CDR2 are PRHDT and FYEKMQ (reference sequence). In nucleotides, the CDR3 is TGTGCCAGCAGCTTAGGTGGACTAGCGAGGCGACATGAGCAGTTCTTC. Its translation: CASSLGGLARRHEQFF.

The genes are TRBV4-3 and TRBJ2-4, with 8 bases identical to TRBD2. The DNA end lines up better with TRBJ2-7; the J call may be wrong. The CDR3 consists of 15 residues. Germline V gene lookup returns CDR1 LGHNA and CDR2 YSLEER. The CDR3 sequence is CASSQDGLAGYEQYF. The DNA of the CDR3 is TGCGCCAGCAGCCAAGACGGGCTAGCGGGCTACGAGCAGTACTTC.

The chain employs TRBV5-1 and TRBJ2-3; TRBD2 aligns across 7 bases. In germline, CDR1 is SGHRS, CDR2 YFSETQ. The junction had 11 bases not matched to a gene; V was cut back by 4 bases and J by 6 bases. There are 15 residues in the CDR3. The CDR3 nucleotides are TGCGCCAGCAGCCCGAGGACTAGTTTCGAGGATACGCAGTATTTT. Protein: CASSPRTSFEDTQYF.

This clonotype was observed a handful of times. CDR3 sequence: CASGFTRLAGASNEQFF. The DNA for the CDR3 is TGTGCTAGTGGTTTCACCCGACTAGCGGGAGCCTCCAATGAGCAGTTCTTC. J is TRBJ2-1 and V is TRBV12-5; 12 bases are a match to TRBD2. With 3 bases clipped from V and 6 bases from J, the junction kept 9 bases outside the gene matches. Germline values: CDR1 LGHNT, CDR2 FRNRAP. This CDR3 region has 17 residues.

CDR3 nucleotide sequence: TGCAGTACAGGGGGCGGCACTGAAGCTTTCTTT. Amino acid sequence: CSTGGGTEAFF. The gene calls are TRBV20-1 and TRBJ1-1; 9 bases line up with TRBD1. The V segment lost 8 bases and the J segment 4 bases; nucleotides outside the gene matches: 2. The germline gives CDR1 DFQATT, CDR2 SNEGSKA (reference sequence). CDR3 length: 11 residues.

V and J are TRBV7-2 and TRBJ2-5; 7 nucleotides line up with TRBD2. The assigned J gene may be wrong: the sequence end matches TRBJ2-7 better. Germline V lookup: CDR1 SGHTA, CDR2 FQGNSA. The CDR3 length is 15 residues. CDR3 DNA sequence: TGTGCCAGCAGCTTAGCGGGAGGGCCGGTGGTCGAGCAGTACTTC. Protein product: CASSLAGGPVVEQYF.

This chain links TRBV7-9 with TRBJ2-1; the D is unclear. The germline V gene encodes CDR1 SEHNR and CDR2 FQNEAQ (reference sequence). Trimming pared 0 bases from V and 6 bases from J, leaving 6 bases between. This CDR3 spans 13 amino acids. The CDR3 nucleotides read TGTGCCAGCAGCTTAGCGATGATCAATGAGCAGTTCTTC. Residues: CASSLAMINEQFF.

The chain uses TRBV7-3 and TRBJ1-1; D gene unclear. Per germline, CDR1 SGHTA and CDR2 FQGTGA. V gave up 2 bases and J gave up 5 bases, with 12 bases separating them. The CDR3 has 14 residues. DNA of the CDR3: TGTGCCAGCAGCTTATTTGCGGGTAGGACTGAAGCTTTCTTT. Protein: CASSLFAGRTEAFF.

The chain joins TRBV6-5 to TRBJ2-1; the match to TRBD1 covers 10 bases. CDR3 length: 16 residues. Germline V gene lookup returns CDR1 MNHEY and CDR2 SVGAGI. V shed 5 bases and J 4 bases; nucleotides not matched to a gene: 8. CDR3 DNA: TGTGCCAGCAGTCAACGCCGGGACAGGGGATACAATGAGCAGTTCTTC. This sequence encodes CASSQRRDRGYNEQFF.

This chain connects TRBV29-1 to TRBJ2-1, with D unresolved. The germline V gene has CDR1 SQVTM and CDR2 ANQGSEA. The CDR3 totals 12 residues. V gave up 4 bases and J gave up 3 bases, with 7 bases separating them. The DNA for the CDR3 is TGCAGCGTTGGGACGGTCTACAATGAGCAGTTCTTC. It yields the protein CSVGTVYNEQFF.

This chain joins TRBV7-9 and TRBJ1-2, with D unclear. V was clipped by 4 bases and J by 5 bases, with 14 bases between them. The CDR3 consists of 14 residues. Per germline, CDR1 SEHNR and CDR2 FQNEAQ (reference sequence). The CDR3 reads CASSSPTDLYGYTF. Written as DNA, the CDR3 is TGTGCCAGCAGCTCACCAACAGACCTTTATGGCTACACCTTC.

This clonotype turned up a few times. The V call is TRBV6-6, the J call TRBJ1-2; D is possibly TRBD1 (6 bases). The CDR3 consists of 15 residues. V lost 4 bases to trimming and J lost 0 bases, with 12 bases between them. Germline V gene lookup returns CDR1 MNHNY and CDR2 SVGAGI (reference sequence). CDR3 protein: CASSSRDTSNYGYTF. The DNA of the CDR3 is TGTGCCAGCAGTTCCCGGGACACCTCTAACTATGGCTACACCTTC.

The V gene is TRBV30, the J gene TRBJ2-6; TRBD1 or TRBD2 may be the D gene (5 bases each). The CDR3 is 14 residues long. The germline V and J ends were trimmed by 5 bases and 4 bases, with 12 bases remaining between them. Germline CDR1 GTSNPN, CDR2 SVGIG (reference sequence). In DNA form, the CDR3 reads TGTGCCTGGCTCACGGGGACGGGGGCCAACGTCCTGACTTTC. Residues: CAWLTGTGANVLTF.

Only a few counts were recorded for this clonotype. The chain uses TRBV2 and TRBJ2-1; D is possibly TRBD2 (6 bases). CDR1 and CDR2 from the germline V gene are SNHLY and FYNNEI. This CDR3 has 11 residues. The ends were cut back, 8 bases at V and 9 bases at J, with 11 bases in the middle. CDR3 bases: TGTGCCAGCCGCGGGATTGGTGAGCAGTTCTTC. Its translation is CASRGIGEQFF. Together with reference TRBV2 and TRBJ2-1, the CDR3 gives the full variable domain: EPEVTQTPSHQVTQMGQEVILRCVPISNHLYFYWYRQILGQKVEFLVSFYNNEISEKSEIFDDQFSVERPDGSNFTLKIRSTKLEDSAMYFCASRGIGEQFFGPGTRLTVL.

Regarding this clonotype: A clone one base away is much larger, so this may be a read error. The rearrangement joins TRBV10-3 to TRBJ2-1, with TRBD2 matching 11 bases. This CDR3 spans 15 amino acids. Trimming took 4 bases from V and 9 from J; bases not matched to a gene: 8. Germline V gene data show CDR1 as ENHRY and CDR2 as SYGVKD. The CDR3 DNA reads TGTGCCATCAGTGGACCGGGACTAGCGGAAGGTGAGCAGTTCTTC. Its translation is CAISGPGLAEGEQFF.

The chain joins TRBV20-1 to TRBJ2-5; 10 nucleotides line up with TRBD2. TRBJ2-7 explains the end of the DNA better; the J call may be wrong. Germline CDR1 is DFQATT and CDR2 is SNEGSKA (reference sequence). The CDR3 is 14 amino acids. The CDR3 region has the DNA TGCAGTGCTAGAGAGGGACTAGCGTTCGGCGAGCAGTACTTC. Translating gives CSAREGLAFGEQYF.